The sequence of this T cell receptor beta chain was determined in a study of shared clonotypes between healthy human individuals (dated by TCRdb to 2020 to 2022). About the full investigation: The cohort comprised two women and a few men aged 18 to 49 years. Per donor, three plates each were used for CD4 naive and CD4 memory, two for CD8 naive, and one for CD8 memory. The study deeply sequenced blood TCR repertoires of five healthy adults to estimate repertoire size and the extent of clonotype sharing between individuals. Libraries were prepared and TCR repertoires were sequenced by different laboratories using diverse techniques, in order to increase sequencing depth and limit assay-specific biases. Between about 0.9 and 9 billion PBMCs per donor were obtained by leukapheresis.

In regard to this clone: Its cognate antigen has yet to be identified. Per-base qualities were not stored, and no clone one base away is much larger.

For the CD8 naive samples, CD45RO-negative cells were positively selected for CCR7, yielding a CD45RA+CCR7+ population from which TemRA cells were excluded. Donors were healthy HIV-negative adults with no recently reported acute infections or vaccinations. All donors were Caucasian adults living in Nashville, Tennessee, USA. After blood collection by leukapheresis, PBMCs were isolated using Ficoll-Histopaque density gradient centrifugation and then cryopreserved in the vapor phase of liquid nitrogen. Purity and quantity of every magnetically sorted T cell population were checked by analytical flow cytometry. From each sorted fraction, genomic DNA was isolated and quantified by UV absorbance on a Nanodrop 2000c. TCR CDR3 regions were amplified from genomic DNA by multiplex PCR using the deep immunoSEQ assay. For each cell subset, the extracted genomic DNA was distributed evenly across all wells of several immunoSEQ 96-well plates, and each plate served as one replicate. Each replicate PCR for sorted subsets received about 220 ng genomic DNA, equal to tens of thousands of T cell genomes. Purified libraries were measured with a Qubit 3.0 fluorometer, size-checked on a Bioanalyzer 2100, and measured again with the KAPA Library Quantification kit. A separate single-read 150-cycle Illumina NextSeq 550 flow cell was used to sequence each immunoSEQ 96-well plate. Per the source publication's procedure: Because the immunoSEQ output held only junctional sequences and lacked quality scores, the filtering could not match the filtering applied to full-length reads. To assign V/J genes and CDR3, sequences were annotated using PyIR, a Python wrapper for IgBLAST v1.9, with IMGT germline references. Reads were removed for weak V/J assignments (E-value above 1e-6), missing CDR3, stop codons, out-of-frame junctions, or ambiguous translated residues. V3J clonotypes were defined as sequences sharing the same inferred V gene, J gene, and CDR3 amino acid sequence. The percentage overlap between two repertoires was calculated by dividing the number of shared unique clonotypes by the size of the smaller repertoire. RTK rarefaction, the Chao1 estimator, and Recon v2.1 estimates of unobserved clonotypes were used to assess repertoire richness. Generation probabilities were computed with OLGA for all TCRbeta clonotypes obtained by the gDNA method from a handful of donors. Here the immuneACCESS table is served through TCRdb, limited to in-frame sequences with V and J called. Missing clones are a known gap in these copies; in checked studies unresolved V genes cover under half, and the rest lacks a known reason. The DNA gave D and trimming, while V, J and clone size come from that table. This sample holds about 2 million clones; over 85% were observed only once. The top ten constitute more than 0.95% of the sample.

Broad study findings and their caveats: The genetic and exposure-history diversity represented was limited by the small number of donors. Sampling was restricted to blood, and TCR repertoires in tissue are likely to differ from TCR repertoires in blood. Higher generation probabilities were observed for clonotypes shared by all four sorted-subset donors than for non-shared clonotypes. Even with the large sequencing depth, rarefaction of the sorted-subset datasets indicated that sequencing was incomplete. Based on pairwise subsampling, the degree of clonotype sharing among donors was expected to be affected by sequencing depth. Across several donors, roughly 5% of naive CD4, roughly 3.5% of naive CD8, roughly 2.2% of memory CD4, and 0.4% of memory CD8 clonotypes were shared. Naive subsets generally had larger estimated clonotype richness than memory subsets.

The CDR1 and CDR2 encoded by the germline V gene are SGHRS and YFSETQ. Its CDR3 holds 13 amino acids, cysteine through phenylalanine. Only the CDR3 portion is preserved as DNA: 39 bases, with reading frame beginning at the first base. Here V drops 7 bases and J drops 8 bases, and the junction holds 8 bases not matched to any gene. Sequences were obtained from naive CD8+ T cells sorted from blood. This specimen's cell subset or site label, per the study, means: CD45RA+CCR7+. This TCR was recovered from a man between 18 and 35 years old in good health. The chain employs TRBV5-1 and TRBJ2-1; TRBD1 fits 8 bases in the junction. Read as DNA, the sequence is TGCGCCAGCCTCCGAGACAGGGGCGATGAGCAGTTCTTC. Its amino acids are CASLRDRGDEQFF.